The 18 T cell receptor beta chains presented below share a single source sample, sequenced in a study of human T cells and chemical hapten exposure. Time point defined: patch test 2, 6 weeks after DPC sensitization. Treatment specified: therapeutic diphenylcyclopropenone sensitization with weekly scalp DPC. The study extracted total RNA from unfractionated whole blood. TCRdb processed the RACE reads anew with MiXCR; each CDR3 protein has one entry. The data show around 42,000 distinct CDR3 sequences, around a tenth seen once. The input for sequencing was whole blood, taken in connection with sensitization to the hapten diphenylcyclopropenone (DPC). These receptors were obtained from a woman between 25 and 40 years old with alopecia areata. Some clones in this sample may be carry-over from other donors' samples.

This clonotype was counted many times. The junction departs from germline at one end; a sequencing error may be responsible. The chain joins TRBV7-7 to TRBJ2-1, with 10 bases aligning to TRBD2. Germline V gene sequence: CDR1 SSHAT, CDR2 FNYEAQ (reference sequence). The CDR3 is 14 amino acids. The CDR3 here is CASSLELAGNEQFF. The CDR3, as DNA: TGTGCTAGCAGCTTAGAACTAGCGGGGAATGAGCAGTTCTTC.

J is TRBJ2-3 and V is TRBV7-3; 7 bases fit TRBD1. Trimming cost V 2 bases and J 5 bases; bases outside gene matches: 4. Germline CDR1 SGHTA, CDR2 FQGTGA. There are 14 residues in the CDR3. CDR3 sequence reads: CASSLSGGEDTQYF. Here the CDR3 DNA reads TGTGCCAGCAGCTTATCAGGGGGAGAAGATACGCAGTATTTT.

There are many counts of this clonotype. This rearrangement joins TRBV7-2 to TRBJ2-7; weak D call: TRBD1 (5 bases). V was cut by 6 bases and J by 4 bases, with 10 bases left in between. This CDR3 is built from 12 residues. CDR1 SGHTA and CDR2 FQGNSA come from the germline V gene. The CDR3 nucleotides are TGTGCCAGCAGTTTAAGGGGTTACGAGCAGTACTTC. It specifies CASSLRGYEQYF.

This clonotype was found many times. The CDR3 nucleotides read TGTGCCAGCAGCTACGACAGGGGTTCCTACGAGCAGTACTTC. Translation: CASSYDRGSYEQYF. V and J are TRBV12-3 or TRBV12-4 and TRBJ2-7, with 8 bases identical to TRBD1. V lost 6 bases and J lost 1; bases outside the gene matches: 5. The CDR3 is 14 amino acids.

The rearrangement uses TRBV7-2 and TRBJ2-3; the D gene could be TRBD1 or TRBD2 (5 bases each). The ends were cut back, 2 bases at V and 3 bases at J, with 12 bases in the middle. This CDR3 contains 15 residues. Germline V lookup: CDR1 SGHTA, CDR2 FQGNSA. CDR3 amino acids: CASSLQTRETDTQYF. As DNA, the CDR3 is TGTGCCAGCAGCTTACAGACCAGGGAGACAGATACGCAGTATTTT. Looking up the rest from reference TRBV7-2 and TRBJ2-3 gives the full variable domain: GAGVSQSPSNKVTEKGKDVELRCDPISGHTALYWYRQSLGQGLEFLIYFQGNSAPDKSGLPSDRFSAERTGGSVSTLTIQRTQQEDSAVYLCASSLQTRETDTQYFGPGTRLTVL.

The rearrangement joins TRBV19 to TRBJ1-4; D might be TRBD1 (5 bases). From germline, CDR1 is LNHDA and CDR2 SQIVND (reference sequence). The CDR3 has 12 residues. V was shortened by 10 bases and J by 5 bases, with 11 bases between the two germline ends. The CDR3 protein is CANDSPNEKLFF. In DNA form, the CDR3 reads TGTGCCAACGACAGCCCAAATGAAAAACTGTTTTTT.

CDR3 coding DNA: TGTGCCAGCCTACGGGTACAGGGTAACTACGAGCAGTACTTC. Its translation: CASLRVQGNYEQYF. The chain couples TRBV11-2 to TRBJ2-7, with D maybe TRBD1 (6 bases). V lost 8 bases, J lost 3 bases, and 17 bases lay in between. This CDR3 spans 14 amino acids. Germline CDR1 SGHAT, CDR2 FQNNGV. Filled out from reference TRBV11-2 and TRBJ2-7, the complete variable domain reads EAGVAQSPRYKIIEKRQSVAFWCNPISGHATLYWYQQILGQGPKLLIQFQNNGVVDDSQLPKDRFSAERLKGVDSTLKIQPAKLEDSAVYLCASLRVQGNYEQYFGPGTRLTVT.

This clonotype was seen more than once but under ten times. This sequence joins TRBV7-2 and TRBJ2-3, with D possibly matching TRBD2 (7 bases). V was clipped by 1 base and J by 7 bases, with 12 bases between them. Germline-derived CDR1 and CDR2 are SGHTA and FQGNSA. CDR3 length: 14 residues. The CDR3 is CASSLGGGANTQYF. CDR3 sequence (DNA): TGTGCCAGCAGCTTAGGAGGGGGGGCAAATACGCAGTATTTT. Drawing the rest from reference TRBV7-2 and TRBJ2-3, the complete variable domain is GAGVSQSPSNKVTEKGKDVELRCDPISGHTALYWYRQSLGQGLEFLIYFQGNSAPDKSGLPSDRFSAERTGGSVSTLTIQRTQQEDSAVYLCASSLGGGANTQYFGPGTRLTVL.

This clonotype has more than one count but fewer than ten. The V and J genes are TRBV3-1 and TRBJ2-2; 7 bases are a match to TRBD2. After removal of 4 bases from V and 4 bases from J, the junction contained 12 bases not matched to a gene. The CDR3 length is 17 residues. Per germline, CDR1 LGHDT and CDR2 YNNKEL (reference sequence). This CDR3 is CASSPGSGSGVTGELFF. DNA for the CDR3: TGTGCCAGCAGCCCCGGTTCAGGGAGCGGGGTCACCGGGGAGCTGTTTTTT.

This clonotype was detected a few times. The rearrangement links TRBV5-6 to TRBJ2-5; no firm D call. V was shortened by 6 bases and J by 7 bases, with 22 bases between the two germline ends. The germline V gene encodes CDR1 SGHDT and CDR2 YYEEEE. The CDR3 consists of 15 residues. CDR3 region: CASNSLLGARVTQYF. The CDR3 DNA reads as TGTGCCAGCAACTCCCTCTTAGGTGCTCGGGTGACCCAGTACTTC.

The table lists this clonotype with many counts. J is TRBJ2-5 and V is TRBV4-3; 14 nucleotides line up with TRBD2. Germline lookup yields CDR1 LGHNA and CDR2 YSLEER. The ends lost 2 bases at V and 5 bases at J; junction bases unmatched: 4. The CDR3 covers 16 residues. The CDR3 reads CASSQSWTSGGETQYF. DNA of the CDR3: TGCGCCAGCAGCCAATCCTGGACTAGCGGGGGGGAGACCCAGTACTTC.

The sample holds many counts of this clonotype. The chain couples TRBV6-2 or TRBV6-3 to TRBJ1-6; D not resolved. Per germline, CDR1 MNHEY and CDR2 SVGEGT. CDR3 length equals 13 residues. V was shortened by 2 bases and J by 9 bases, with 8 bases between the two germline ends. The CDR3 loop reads CASSYRRGSPLHF. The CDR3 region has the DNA TGTGCCAGCAGTTACCGGCGCGGTTCACCCCTCCACTTT.

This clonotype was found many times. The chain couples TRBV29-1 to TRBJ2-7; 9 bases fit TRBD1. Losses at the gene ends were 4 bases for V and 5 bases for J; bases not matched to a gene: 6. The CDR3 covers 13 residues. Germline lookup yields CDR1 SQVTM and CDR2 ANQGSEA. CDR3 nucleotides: TGCAGCGTTGGGACAGGGGCGGTCGACGAGCAGTACTTC. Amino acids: CSVGTGAVDEQYF.

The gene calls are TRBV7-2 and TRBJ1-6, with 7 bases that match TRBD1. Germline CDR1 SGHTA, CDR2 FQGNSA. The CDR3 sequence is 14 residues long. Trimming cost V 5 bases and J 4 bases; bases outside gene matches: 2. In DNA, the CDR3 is TGTGCCAGCAGCCCGGGACAGTATAATTCACCCCTCCACTTT. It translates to CASSPGQYNSPLHF.

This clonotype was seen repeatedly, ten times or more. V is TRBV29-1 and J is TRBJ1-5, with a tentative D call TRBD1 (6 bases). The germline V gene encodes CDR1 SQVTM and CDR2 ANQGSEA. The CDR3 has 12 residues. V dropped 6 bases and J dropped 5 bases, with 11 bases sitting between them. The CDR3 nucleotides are TGCAGCGTCGGACAGTTAGATCAGCCCCAGCATTTT. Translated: CSVGQLDQPQHF.

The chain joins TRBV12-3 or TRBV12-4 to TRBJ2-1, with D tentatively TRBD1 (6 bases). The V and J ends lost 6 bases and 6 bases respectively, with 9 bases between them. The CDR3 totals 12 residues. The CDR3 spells CASRGTPNEQFF. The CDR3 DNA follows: TGTGCCAGCAGGGGGACACCCAATGAGCAGTTCTTC.

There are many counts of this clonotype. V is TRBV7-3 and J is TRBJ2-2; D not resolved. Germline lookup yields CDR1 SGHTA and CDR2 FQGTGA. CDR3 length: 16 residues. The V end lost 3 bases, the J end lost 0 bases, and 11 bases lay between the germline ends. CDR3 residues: CASSLENRANTGELFF. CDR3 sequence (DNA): TGTGCCAGCAGCTTGGAGAACAGAGCGAACACCGGGGAGCTGTTTTTT.

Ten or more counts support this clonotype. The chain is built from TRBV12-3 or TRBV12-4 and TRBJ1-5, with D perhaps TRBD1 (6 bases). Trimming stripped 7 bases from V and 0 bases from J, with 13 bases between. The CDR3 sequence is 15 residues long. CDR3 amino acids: CASKIGTNSNQPQHF. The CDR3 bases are TGTGCCAGCAAGATCGGGACAAATAGCAATCAGCCCCAGCATTTT.